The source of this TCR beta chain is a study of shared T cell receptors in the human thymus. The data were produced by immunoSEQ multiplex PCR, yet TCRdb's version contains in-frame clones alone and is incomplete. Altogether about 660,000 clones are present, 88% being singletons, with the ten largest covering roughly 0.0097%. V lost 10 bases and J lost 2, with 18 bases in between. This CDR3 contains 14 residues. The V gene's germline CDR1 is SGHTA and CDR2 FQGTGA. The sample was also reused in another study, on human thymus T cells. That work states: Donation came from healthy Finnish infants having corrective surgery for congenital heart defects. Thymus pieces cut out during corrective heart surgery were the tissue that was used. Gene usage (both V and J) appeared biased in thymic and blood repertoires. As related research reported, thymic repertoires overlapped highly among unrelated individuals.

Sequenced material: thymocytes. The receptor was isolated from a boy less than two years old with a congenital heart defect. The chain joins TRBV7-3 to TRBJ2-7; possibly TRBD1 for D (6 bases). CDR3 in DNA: TGTGCCAACCCCTTTTTGGGGGCCCCCTACGAGCAGTACTTC. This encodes CANPFLGAPYEQYF. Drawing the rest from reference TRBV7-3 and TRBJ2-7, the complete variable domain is GAGVSQTPSNKVTEKGKYVELRCDPISGHTALYWYRQSLGQGPEFLIYFQGTGAADDSGLPNDRFFAVRPEGSVSTLKIQRTERGDSAVYLCANPFLGAPYEQYFGPGTRLTVT.